Here is one TCR beta chain with its context. Its antigen is unknown. The data originate from a study of monozygotic twins with inflammatory bowel disease (dated 2019 in TCRdb). Describing the broader study: The complete study included 30 or so monozygotic twin pairs: 19 IBD-discordant Danish pairs and nine German pairs, of which four were IBD-concordant and five were IBD-discordant. The search for disease-associated traits relied mainly on comparing IBD patients with their genetically identical healthy co-twins within discordant pairs. Each individual had, on average, about 151 000 unique TCRalpha sequences and 181 000 unique TCRbeta sequences available for analysis. General study outcomes and caveats: The analysis was unable to tell different T cell subtypes apart. The results gave no support for a single strong signal or clonotype linked to IBD. Concordant and discordant twins showed no difference in repertoire similarity, possibly because of limited statistical power. IBD patients shared fewer clonotypes with other individuals than healthy twins did, most markedly in patients showing signs of disease activity. Differing immunosuppressive treatments among patients may have added background noise and inter-individual variability to the repertoires. Measured by the inverse Simpson index, TCRbeta repertoire diversity was lower in IBD patients than in their healthy co-twins.

From the germline V gene (reference sequence), CDR1 is DFQATT and CDR2 is SNEGSKA. The CDR3 measures 15 amino acids from cysteine to phenylalanine. DNA for this receptor is not on file. Receptor libraries were prepared by 5' RACE. The input for every TCR library was 3,500 to 4,000 ng of total RNA. For each sample, cDNA synthesis with SMARTScribe reverse transcriptase was split into eight separate reactions. Unique molecular identifiers containing a 6-nucleotide sample barcode were introduced through template switching during cDNA synthesis. Amplification of TCRalpha and TCRbeta cDNA involved two nested PCRs of approximately 17 and 9 cycles, and each PCR was followed by bead purification. Before amplification, the cDNA was treated with uracil DNA-glycosylase and purified using the QIAquick PCR purification kit. The second PCR was the step at which Illumina TruSeq-compatible adapters and sample-specific barcodes were added. TapeStation and Qubit were used to check library quality and concentration, and approximately 5 ng of each library went into the pool. Pooled libraries were sequenced on an Illumina HiSeq2500 single-index Rapid Run with 2 x 100 bp reads and custom sequencing primers. As for the original processing: UMI-based consensus assembly with MiGEC version 1.2.6 was used to correct PCR and sequencing errors. MiXCR version 2.1.1 was used for V(D)J alignment, clonotype assembly and CDR3 extraction. Normalisation of gene usage, clonotype sharing and MAIT/NKT TCR abundance was achieved by analysing the top 1000, 10 000 and 20 000 clonotypes per sample. Diversity was computed as the inverse Simpson index with the vegan R package after downsampling to 27 000 UMIs. Paired Mann-Whitney U tests were applied to discordant twin pairs, and Benjamini-Hochberg correction was used for multiple testing. TCRdb reprocessed the reads into one record per CDR3 protein sequence, lacking DNA. None of the V and J calls come from the authors' own analysis; TCRdb made them. Per the sample table, the count is 400,000 to 500,000 distinct CDR3 sequences. The biggest ten clones account for 2% to 3% of the sample.

From each donor, an approximately 2.5 ml peripheral blood sample was collected into PAXgene tubes and kept at -80 degrees C. Without any T cell sorting, total RNA was extracted from whole blood using the PAXgene blood miRNA kit on an automated QIAcube. Peripheral blood from monozygotic twin pairs, either concordant or discordant for inflammatory bowel disease, underwent deep TCRalpha and TCRbeta repertoire profiling that used unique molecular barcoding. Smoking habits were recorded for all twin pairs, with individuals classified as current, former or never smokers. The source material was blood. The TCR sequence derives from a human donor with ulcerative colitis or Crohn's disease, or a healthy co-twin of an affected twin (not recorded which). The chain couples TRBV20-1 to TRBJ1-2. The CDR3 loop reads CSASPLTAFNYGYTF.